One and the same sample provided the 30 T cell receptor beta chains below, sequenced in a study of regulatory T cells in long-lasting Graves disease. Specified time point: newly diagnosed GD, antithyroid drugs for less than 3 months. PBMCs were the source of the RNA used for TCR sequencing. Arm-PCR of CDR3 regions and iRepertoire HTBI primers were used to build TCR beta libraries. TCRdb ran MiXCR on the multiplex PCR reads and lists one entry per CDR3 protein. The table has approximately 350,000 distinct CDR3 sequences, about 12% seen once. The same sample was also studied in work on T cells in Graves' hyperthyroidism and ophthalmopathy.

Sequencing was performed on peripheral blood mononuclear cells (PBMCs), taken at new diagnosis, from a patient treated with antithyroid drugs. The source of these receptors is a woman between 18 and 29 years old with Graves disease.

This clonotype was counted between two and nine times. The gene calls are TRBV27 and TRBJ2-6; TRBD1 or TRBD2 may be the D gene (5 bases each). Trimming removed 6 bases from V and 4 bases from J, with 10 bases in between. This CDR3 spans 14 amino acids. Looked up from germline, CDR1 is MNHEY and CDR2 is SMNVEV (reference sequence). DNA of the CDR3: TGTGCCAGCAGCCTGGGGACCGGGGCCAACGTCCTGACTTTC. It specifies CASSLGTGANVLTF.

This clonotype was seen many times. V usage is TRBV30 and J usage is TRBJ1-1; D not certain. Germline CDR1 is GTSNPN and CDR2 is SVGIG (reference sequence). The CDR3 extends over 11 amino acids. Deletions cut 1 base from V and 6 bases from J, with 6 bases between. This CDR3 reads CAWSEMAEAFF. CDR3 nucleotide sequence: TGTGCCTGGAGTGAAATGGCTGAAGCTTTCTTT.

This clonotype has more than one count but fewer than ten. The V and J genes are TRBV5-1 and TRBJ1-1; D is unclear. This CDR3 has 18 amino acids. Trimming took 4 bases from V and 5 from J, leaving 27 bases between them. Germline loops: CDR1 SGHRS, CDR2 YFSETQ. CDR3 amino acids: CASSQNGRVGNLRTEAFF. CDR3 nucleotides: TGCGCCAGCAGCCAGAATGGGCGGGTTGGAAACTTAAGGACTGAAGCTTTCTTT.

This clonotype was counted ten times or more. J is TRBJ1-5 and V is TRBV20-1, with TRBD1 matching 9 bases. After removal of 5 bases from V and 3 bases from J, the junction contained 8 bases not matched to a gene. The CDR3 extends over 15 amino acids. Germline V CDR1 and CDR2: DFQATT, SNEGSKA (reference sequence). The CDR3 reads CSALAGQGNNQPQHF. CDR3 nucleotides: TGCAGTGCTCTAGCGGGACAGGGAAACAATCAGCCCCAGCATTTT.

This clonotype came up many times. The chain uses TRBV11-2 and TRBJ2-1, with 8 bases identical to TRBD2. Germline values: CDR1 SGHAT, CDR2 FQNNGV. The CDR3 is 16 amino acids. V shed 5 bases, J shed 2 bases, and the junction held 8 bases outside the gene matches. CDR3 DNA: TGTGCCAGCAGCCTAGGGGGAGCGGGGGCCTACAATGAGCAGTTCTTC. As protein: CASSLGGAGAYNEQFF.

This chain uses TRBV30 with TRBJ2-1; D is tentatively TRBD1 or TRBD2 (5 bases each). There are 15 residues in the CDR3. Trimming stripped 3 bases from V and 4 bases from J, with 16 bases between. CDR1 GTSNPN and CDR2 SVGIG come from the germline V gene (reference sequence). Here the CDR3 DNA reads TGTGCCTGGAGCGCAGGACGAGGGGTTTACAATGAGCAGTTCTTC. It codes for CAWSAGRGVYNEQFF.

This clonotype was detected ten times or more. The CDR3 coding sequence is TGTGCCAGCTCATCAGGGGTTTCTGGAAACACCATATATTTT. Its translation is CASSSGVSGNTIYF. V usage is TRBV18 and J usage is TRBJ1-3, with D possibly matching TRBD1 (6 bases). CDR1 is KGHSH, CDR2 LQKENI, per germline. The CDR3 has 14 residues. V was shortened by 5 bases and J by 1 base, with 9 bases between the two germline ends.

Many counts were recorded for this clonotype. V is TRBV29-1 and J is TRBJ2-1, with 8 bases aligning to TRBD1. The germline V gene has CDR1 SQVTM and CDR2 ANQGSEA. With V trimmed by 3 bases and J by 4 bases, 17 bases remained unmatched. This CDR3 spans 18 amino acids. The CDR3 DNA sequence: TGCAGCGTTGAGGCGTATGGACAGGGTGCGGCGGCTTACAATGAGCAGTTCTTC. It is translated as CSVEAYGQGAAAYNEQFF.

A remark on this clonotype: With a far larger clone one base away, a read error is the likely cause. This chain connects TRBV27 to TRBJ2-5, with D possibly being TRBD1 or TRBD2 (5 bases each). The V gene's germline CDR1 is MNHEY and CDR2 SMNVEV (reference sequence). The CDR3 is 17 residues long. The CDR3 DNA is TGTGCCAGCAGCCCCCCGGGGACCCGCGTAGGTTTAGAGACCCAGCACTTC. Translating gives CASSPPGTRVGLETQHF.

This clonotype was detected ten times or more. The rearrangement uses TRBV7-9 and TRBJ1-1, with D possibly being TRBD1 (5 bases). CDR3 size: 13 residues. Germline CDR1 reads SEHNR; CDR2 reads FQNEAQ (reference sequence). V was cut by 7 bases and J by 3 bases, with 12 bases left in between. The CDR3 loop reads CASITGWDTEAFF. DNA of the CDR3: TGTGCCAGCATAACAGGATGGGACACTGAAGCTTTCTTT.

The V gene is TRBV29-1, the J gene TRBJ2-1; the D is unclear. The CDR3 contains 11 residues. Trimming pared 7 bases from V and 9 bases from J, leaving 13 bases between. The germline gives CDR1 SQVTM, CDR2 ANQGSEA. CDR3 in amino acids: CSGGRVAEQFF. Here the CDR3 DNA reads TGCAGCGGTGGGCGTGTCGCTGAGCAGTTCTTC.

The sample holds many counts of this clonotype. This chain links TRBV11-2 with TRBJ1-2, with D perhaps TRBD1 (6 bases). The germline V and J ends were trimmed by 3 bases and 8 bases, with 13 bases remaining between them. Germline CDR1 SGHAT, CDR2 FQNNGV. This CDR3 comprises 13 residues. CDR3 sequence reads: CASSLDGGRGYTF. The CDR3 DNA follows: TGTGCCAGCAGCTTGGATGGGGGCAGGGGCTACACCTTC. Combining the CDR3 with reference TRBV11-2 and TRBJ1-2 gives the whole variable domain EAGVAQSPRYKIIEKRQSVAFWCNPISGHATLYWYQQILGQGPKLLIQFQNNGVVDDSQLPKDRFSAERLKGVDSTLKIQPAKLEDSAVYLCASSLDGGRGYTFGSGTRLTVV.

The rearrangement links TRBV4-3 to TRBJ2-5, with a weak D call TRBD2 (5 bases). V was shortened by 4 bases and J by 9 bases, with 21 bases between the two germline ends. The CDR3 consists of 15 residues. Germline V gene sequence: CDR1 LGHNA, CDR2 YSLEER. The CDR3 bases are TGCGCCAGCAGCCGGTCCCGGGGAGACGCGCAGGCCCAGTACTTC. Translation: CASSRSRGDAQAQYF.

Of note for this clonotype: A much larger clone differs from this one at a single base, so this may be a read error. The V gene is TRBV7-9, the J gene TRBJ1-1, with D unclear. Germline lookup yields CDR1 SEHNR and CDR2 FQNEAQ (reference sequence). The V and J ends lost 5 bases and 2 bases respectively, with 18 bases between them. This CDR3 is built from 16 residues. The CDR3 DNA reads TGTGCCAGCAGCCCCTCGCCAGGACGGCAAAACACTGAAGCTTTCTTT. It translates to CASSPSPGRQNTEAFF.

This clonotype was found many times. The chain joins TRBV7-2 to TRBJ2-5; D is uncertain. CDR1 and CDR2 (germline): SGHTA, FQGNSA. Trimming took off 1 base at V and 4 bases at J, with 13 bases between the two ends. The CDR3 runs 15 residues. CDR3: CASSLVWVVRETQYF. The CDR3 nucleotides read TGTGCCAGCAGCTTAGTATGGGTGGTACGAGAGACCCAGTACTTC.

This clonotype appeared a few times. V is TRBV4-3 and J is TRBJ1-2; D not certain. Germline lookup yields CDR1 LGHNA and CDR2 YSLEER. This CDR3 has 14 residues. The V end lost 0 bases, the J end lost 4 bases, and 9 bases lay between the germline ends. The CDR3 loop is CASSQDSKVYGYTF. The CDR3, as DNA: TGCGCCAGCAGCCAAGATTCGAAGGTCTATGGCTACACCTTC.

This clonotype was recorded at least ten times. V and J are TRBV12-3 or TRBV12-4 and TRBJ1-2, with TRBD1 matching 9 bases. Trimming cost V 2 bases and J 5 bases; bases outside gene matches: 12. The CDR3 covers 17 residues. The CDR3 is CASSLRRPGQGLYGYTF. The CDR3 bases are TGTGCCAGCAGTTTACGGAGACCGGGACAGGGACTTTATGGCTACACCTTC.

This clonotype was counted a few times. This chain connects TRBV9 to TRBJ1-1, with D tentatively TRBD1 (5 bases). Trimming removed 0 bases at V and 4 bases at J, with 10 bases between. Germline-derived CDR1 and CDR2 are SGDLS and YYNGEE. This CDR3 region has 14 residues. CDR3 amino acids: CASSVGGFGTEAFF. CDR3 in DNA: TGTGCCAGCAGCGTAGGGGGGTTTGGCACTGAAGCTTTCTTT. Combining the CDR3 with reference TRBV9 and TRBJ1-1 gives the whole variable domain DSGVTQTPKHLITATGQRVTLRCSPRSGDLSVYWYQQSLDQGLQFLIQYYNGEERAKGNILERFSAQQFPDLHSELNLSSLELGDSALYFCASSVGGFGTEAFFGQGTRLTVV.

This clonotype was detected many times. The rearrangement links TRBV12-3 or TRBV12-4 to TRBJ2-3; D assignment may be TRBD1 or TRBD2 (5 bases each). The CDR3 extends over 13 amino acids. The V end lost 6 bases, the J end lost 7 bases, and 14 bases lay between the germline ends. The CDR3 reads CASREPGTHTQYF. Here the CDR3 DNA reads TGTGCCAGCAGGGAACCCGGGACCCATACGCAGTATTTT.

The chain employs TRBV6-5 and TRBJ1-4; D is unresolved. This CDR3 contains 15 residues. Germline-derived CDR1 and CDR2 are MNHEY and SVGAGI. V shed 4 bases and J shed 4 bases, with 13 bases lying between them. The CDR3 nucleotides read TGTGCCAGCAGTTCGCTAAGGGCGTTTAATGAAAAACTGTTTTTT. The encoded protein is CASSSLRAFNEKLFF.

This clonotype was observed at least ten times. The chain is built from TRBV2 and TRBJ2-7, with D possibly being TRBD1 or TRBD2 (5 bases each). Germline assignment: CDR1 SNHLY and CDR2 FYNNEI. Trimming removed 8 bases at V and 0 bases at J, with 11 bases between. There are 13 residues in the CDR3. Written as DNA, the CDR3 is TGTGCCAGCCGGACTGGGGGCTCCTACGAGCAGTACTTC. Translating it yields CASRTGGSYEQYF.

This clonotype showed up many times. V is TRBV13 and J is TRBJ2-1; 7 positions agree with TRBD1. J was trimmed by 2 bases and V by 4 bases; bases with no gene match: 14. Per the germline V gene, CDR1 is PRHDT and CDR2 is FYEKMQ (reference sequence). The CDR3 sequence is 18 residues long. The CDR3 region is CASSSEQGKVQTYNEQFF. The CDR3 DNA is TGTGCCAGCAGCTCAGAACAGGGGAAGGTCCAAACCTACAATGAGCAGTTCTTC.

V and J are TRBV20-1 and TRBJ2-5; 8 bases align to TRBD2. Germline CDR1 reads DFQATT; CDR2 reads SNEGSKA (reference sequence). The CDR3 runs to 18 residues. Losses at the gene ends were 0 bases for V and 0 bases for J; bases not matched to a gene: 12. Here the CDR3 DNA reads TGCAGTGCTAGAGATCAATTTTGGGCTAGCGGGTACCAAGAGACCCAGTACTTC. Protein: CSARDQFWASGYQETQYF.

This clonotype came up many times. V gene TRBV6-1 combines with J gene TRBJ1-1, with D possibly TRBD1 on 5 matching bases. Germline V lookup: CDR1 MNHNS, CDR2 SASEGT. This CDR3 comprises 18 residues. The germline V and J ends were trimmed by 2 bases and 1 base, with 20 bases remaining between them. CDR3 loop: CASSEYRWGGGRNTEAFF. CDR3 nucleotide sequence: TGTGCCAGCAGTGAATATCGATGGGGGGGTGGCCGGAACACTGAAGCTTTCTTT.

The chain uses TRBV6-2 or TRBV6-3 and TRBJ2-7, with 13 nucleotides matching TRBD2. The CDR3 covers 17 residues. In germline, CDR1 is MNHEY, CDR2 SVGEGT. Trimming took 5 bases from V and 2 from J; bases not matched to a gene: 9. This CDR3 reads CASSQYPGTSGTYEQYF. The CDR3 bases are TGTGCCAGCAGTCAATACCCCGGGACTAGCGGGACCTACGAGCAGTACTTC.

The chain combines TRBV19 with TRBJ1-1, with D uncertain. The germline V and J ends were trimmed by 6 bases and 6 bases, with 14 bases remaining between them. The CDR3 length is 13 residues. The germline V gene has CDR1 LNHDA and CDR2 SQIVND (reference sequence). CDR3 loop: CASSYKGSAEAFF. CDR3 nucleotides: TGTGCCAGTAGCTACAAGGGAAGCGCTGAAGCTTTCTTT.

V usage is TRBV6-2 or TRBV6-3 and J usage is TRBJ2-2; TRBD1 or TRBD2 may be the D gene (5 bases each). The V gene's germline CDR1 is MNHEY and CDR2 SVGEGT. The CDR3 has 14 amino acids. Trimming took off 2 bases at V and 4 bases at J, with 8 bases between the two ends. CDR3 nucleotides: TGTGCCAGCAGTTACGGGGGATCCACCGGGGAGCTGTTTTTT. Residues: CASSYGGSTGELFF.

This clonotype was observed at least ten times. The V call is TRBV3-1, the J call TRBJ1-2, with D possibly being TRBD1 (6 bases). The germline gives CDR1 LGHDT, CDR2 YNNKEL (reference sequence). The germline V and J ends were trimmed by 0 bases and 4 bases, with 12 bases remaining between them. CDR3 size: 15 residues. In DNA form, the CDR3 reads TGTGCCAGCAGCCAAGAAATCGGGGGCCCCTATGGCTACACCTTC. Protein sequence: CASSQEIGGPYGYTF. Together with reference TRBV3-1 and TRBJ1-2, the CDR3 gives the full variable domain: DTAVSQTPKYLVTQMGNDKSIKCEQNLGHDTMYWYKQDSKKFLKIMFSYNNKELIINETVPNRFSPKSPDKAHLNLHINSLELGDSAVYFCASSQEIGGPYGYTFGSGTRLTVV.

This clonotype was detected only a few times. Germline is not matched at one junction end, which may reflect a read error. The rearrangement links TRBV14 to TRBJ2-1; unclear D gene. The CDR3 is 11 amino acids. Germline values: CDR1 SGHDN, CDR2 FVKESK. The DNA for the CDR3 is TGTGCCAGCAGCGATCATAATGCGCAGTTCTTC. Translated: CASSDHNAQFF. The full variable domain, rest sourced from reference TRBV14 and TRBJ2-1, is EAGVTQFPSHSVIEKGQTVTLRCDPISGHDNLYWYRRVMGKEIKFLLHFVKESKQDESGMPNNRFLAERTGGTYSTLKVQPAELEDSGVYFCASSDHNAQFFGPGTRLTVL.

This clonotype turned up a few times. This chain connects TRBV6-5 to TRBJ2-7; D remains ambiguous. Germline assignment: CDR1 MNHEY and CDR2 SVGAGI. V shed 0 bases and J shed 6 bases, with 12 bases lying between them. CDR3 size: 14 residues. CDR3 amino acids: CASSYSSASGEQYF. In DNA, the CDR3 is TGTGCCAGCAGTTACTCGTCGGCCTCTGGCGAGCAGTACTTC.